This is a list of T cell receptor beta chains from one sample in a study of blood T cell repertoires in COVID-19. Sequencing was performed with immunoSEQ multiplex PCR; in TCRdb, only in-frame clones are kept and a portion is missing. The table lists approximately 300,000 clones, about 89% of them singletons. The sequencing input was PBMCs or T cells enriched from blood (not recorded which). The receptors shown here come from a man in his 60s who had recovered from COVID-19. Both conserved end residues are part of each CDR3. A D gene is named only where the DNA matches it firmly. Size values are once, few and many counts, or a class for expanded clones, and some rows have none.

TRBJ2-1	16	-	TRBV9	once	TGTGCCAGCAGCGGTCCAGGGGTTCCCTCCTACAATGAGCAGTTCTTC	CASSGPGVPSYNEQFF
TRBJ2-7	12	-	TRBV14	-	TGTGCCAGCAGCCATGCGGTATACGAGCAGTACTTC	CASSHAVYEQYF
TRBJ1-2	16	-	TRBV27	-	TGTGCCAGCACCCCCGGGGGGGGCGGTTGGGTAGGTGGCTACACCTTC	CASTPGGGGWVGGYTF
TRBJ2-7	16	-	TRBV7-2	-	TGTGCCAGCAGCCTACGCGCTGCCTCTAACCCCTACGAGCAGTACTTC	CASSLRAASNPYEQYF
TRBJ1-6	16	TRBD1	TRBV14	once	TGTGCCAGCAGCGTCACTCAGGGGGCGCGAAATTCACCCCTCCACTTT	CASSVTQGARNSPLHF
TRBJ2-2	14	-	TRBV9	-	TGTGCCAGCAGCGTAGACAGGGCCACCGGGGAGCTGTTTTTT	CASSVDRATGELFF
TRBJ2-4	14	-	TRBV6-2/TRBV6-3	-	TGTGCCAGCAGCTATCTAGGGGACAAAAACATTCAGTACTTC	CASSYLGDKNIQYF
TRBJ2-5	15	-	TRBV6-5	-	TGTGCCAGCAGGGAGGGAGCTAGCGTTGAGGAGACCCAGTACTTC	CASREGASVEETQYF
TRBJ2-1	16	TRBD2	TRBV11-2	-	TGTGCCAGCAGCTTTACTCGGACTAGCGGGAGCCATGAGCAGTTCTTC	CASSFTRTSGSHEQFF
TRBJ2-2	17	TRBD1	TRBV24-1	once	TGTGCCACCAGTGATCTGGGACAGGGGGCGAACACCGGGGAGCTGTTTTTT	CATSDLGQGANTGELFF
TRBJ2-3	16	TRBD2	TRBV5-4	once	TGTGCCAGCAGCCTTAAGCGGGACTTTGGCACAGATACGCAGTATTTT	CASSLKRDFGTDTQYF
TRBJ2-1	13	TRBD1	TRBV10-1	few	TGCGCCAGCCGGGACAGCTATATCGATGAGCAGTTCTTC	CASRDSYIDEQFF
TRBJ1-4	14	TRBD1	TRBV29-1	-	TGCAGCGTTGAAGGGACAGGGGGGAATGAAAAACTGTTTTTT	CSVEGTGGNEKLFF
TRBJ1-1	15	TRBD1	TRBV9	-	TGTGCCAGCAGCGTCACAGGGGGCTCGGGCACTGAAGCTTTCTTT	CASSVTGGSGTEAFF
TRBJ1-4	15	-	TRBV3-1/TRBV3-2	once	TGTGCCAGCAGCCGCGGTCCTGCAACTAATGAAAAACTGTTTTTT	CASSRGPATNEKLFF
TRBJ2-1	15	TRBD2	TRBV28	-	TGTGCCATCCGGGGGGGGGATGCTTCCTACAATGAGCAGTTCTTC	CAIRGGDASYNEQFF
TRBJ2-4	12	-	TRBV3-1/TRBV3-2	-	TGTGCCAGCAGCCCGAGGGAAAACATTCAGTACTTC	CASSPRENIQYF
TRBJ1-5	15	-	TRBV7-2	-	TGTGCCAGCAGCTTAGGGGCAAATAGCAATCAGCCCCAGCATTTT	CASSLGANSNQPQHF
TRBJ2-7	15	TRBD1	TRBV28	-	TGTGCCAGCAGTTATTCCGGGACAGTGAGCTGGGAGCAGTACTTC	CASSYSGTVSWEQYF
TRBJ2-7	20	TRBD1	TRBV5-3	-	TGTGCCAGAAGCTCGCTTGGGGTCCCGGGACAGGGCTCAAGACCCTACGAGCAGTACTTC	CARSSLGVPGQGSRPYEQYF
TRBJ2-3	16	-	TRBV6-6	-	TGTGCCAGCATGCACACAGGGACGTTATTCACAGATACGCAGTATTTT	CASMHTGTLFTDTQYF
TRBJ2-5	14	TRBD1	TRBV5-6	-	TGTGCCAGCAGCGCAATGACAGGGGTAGAGACCCAGTACTTC	CASSAMTGVETQYF
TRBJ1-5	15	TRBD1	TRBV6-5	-	TGTGCCAGCAGTTTCGGACAGGGGGAAGGTCAGCCCCAGCATTTT	CASSFGQGEGQPQHF
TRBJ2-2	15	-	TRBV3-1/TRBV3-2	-	TGTGCCAGCAGCCAAGAGGCGGGCTACACCGGGGAGCTGTTTTTT	CASSQEAGYTGELFF
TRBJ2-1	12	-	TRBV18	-	TGTGCCAGCTCACCATTAGTTACCGAGCAGTTCTTC	CASSPLVTEQFF